The sequence of this T cell receptor (beta chain) was determined in a study of cytomegalovirus exposure and HLA in healthy donors. Overall study findings and caveats: Follow-up analysis seemed to connect common viral pathogens with several of the most significant clusters identified. In a later analysis, most CMV-associated TCR beta chains appeared HLA-restricted. Previously analyzed data showed that most TCR beta V segments were productive at a frequency of about 87% or about 30%.

Whereas donors were nominally healthy upon sampling, unrecorded immune exposures were probable. Primers for the PCR totalled 60 Vbeta and 13 Jbeta. Clones were sequenced by immunoSEQ multiplex PCR, and TCRdb holds only the in-frame ones, with some missing. The top ten hold 1% of the sample, which has under 200,000 clones, around 80% seen once. The CDR3 spans 17 residues. Per germline, CDR1 SGDLS and CDR2 YYNGEE. V lost 2 bases, J lost 2 bases, and 10 bases stayed unmatched. This clone was observed a single time. Antigen: not known. The sequence came from a woman in her forties or fifties in good health and CMV-seropositive. The chain carries TRBV9 and TRBJ2-1, with 7 positions matching TRBD2. The sample consisted of PBMCs. The CDR3 reads CASSVGPAGAAYNEQFF. The CDR3 DNA is TGTGCCAGCAGCGTGGGTCCCGCGGGAGCGGCCTACAATGAGCAGTTCTTC.